The next 2 T cell receptor beta chains were all read from a single sample in a study of CD8+CD57+ T cells in acquired aplastic anemia. TCR beta VDJ combinations and CDR3 sequences were profiled from genomic DNA. TCRdb redid the calling of the reads with MiXCR, one entry per CDR3 protein. The sample includes hundreds of thousands of distinct CDR3 sequences, just under 70% of them seen just once. Specimen: sorted CD4+, CD8+, or CD8+CD57+ T cells (not recorded which) from PBMCs. The receptors come from a human donor in good health, serving as a control.

This clonotype was seen a handful of times. The chain links TRBV19 to TRBJ1-5, with D perhaps TRBD1 (6 bases). The CDR3 totals 16 residues. Looked up from germline, CDR1 is LNHDA and CDR2 is SQIVND (reference sequence). V lost 5 bases and J lost 1, with 15 bases in between. This CDR3 reads CASSPRGDGSNQPQHF. In nucleotides, the CDR3 is TGTGCCAGTAGTCCGAGGGGGGACGGAAGCAATCAGCCCCAGCATTTT.

The chain links TRBV27 to TRBJ1-5, with D hard to call. V was clipped by 8 bases and J by 6 bases, with 5 bases between them. The CDR3 runs to 10 residues. The germline CDR1 and CDR2 sequences are MNHEY and SMNVEV (reference sequence). The CDR3 DNA follows: TGTGCCAGCGGGATTCAGCCCCAGCATTTT. Translated, it gives CASGIQPQHF.